These 20 T cell receptor beta chains came from one sample sequenced in a study of blood T cell repertoires in COVID-19. Assay: immunoSEQ multiplex PCR; the TCRdb copy retains only in-frame clones and omits some. The table includes 40,000 to 55,000 clones, roughly nine tenths detected once. Material: peripheral blood. The receptors originated from a human donor in a cohort sampled during active COVID-19.

The rearrangement uses TRBV29-1 and TRBJ2-3, with 9 nucleotides matching TRBD2. The CDR3 contains 14 residues. The junction had 5 bases not matched to a gene; V was cut back by 3 bases and J by 4 bases. Germline V lookup: CDR1 SQVTM, CDR2 ANQGSEA. Here the CDR3 DNA reads TGCAGCGTTGATATAGCGGGAGATGCAGATACGCAGTATTTT. It specifies CSVDIAGDADTQYF.

In its sample, this clone was seen once. V gene TRBV7-2 combines with J gene TRBJ2-1, with D possibly matching TRBD2 (5 bases). The CDR3 runs 13 residues. With 2 bases removed from V and 7 bases from J, the gap between germline ends came to 9 bases. CDR1 SGHTA and CDR2 FQGNSA come from the germline V gene. The CDR3 here is CASSLQRRNEQFF. The CDR3 nucleotides read TGTGCCAGCAGCTTACAAAGGAGGAATGAGCAGTTCTTC.

The chain is built from TRBV6-1 and TRBJ1-1; tentatively, D is TRBD1 (6 bases). CDR3 length: 14 residues. The germline V gene has CDR1 MNHNS and CDR2 SASEGT. With 2 bases removed from V and 7 bases from J, the gap between germline ends came to 14 bases. The DNA of the CDR3 is TGTGCCAGCAGTGAAAACAGGGCTTCTGGTGAAGCTTTCTTT. This gives the protein CASSENRASGEAFF.

This sequence joins TRBV7-3 and TRBJ2-1; maybe TRBD2 (7 bases). V shed 5 bases and J shed 8 bases, with 16 bases lying between them. From germline, CDR1 is SGHTA and CDR2 FQGTGA. There are 14 residues in the CDR3. CDR3 bases: TGTGCCAGCAGCCTTTGGGGCGGGGGCGATGAGCAGTTCTTC. It codes for CASSLWGGGDEQFF. Using reference TRBV7-3 and TRBJ2-1 for the parts outside the CDR3, the full variable domain is GAGVSQTPSNKVTEKGKYVELRCDPISGHTALYWYRQSLGQGPEFLIYFQGTGAADDSGLPNDRFFAVRPEGSVSTLKIQRTERGDSAVYLCASSLWGGGDEQFFGPGTRLTVL.

Only one count was recorded for this clone. This rearrangement joins TRBV30 to TRBJ2-7, with 10 bases lining up with TRBD1. Germline V gene sequence: CDR1 GTSNPN, CDR2 SVGIG (reference sequence). This CDR3 contains 13 residues. J gave up 5 bases and V 3 bases, and 4 bases lay outside the gene matches. In DNA, the CDR3 is TGTGCCTGGAGCGAGACAGGGGGCCACGAGCAGTACTTC. Protein product: CAWSETGGHEQYF. The variable domain in full, with the rest retrieved from reference TRBV30 and TRBJ2-7, is SQTIHQWPATLVQPVGSPLSLECTVEGTSNPNLYWYRQAAGRGLQLLFYSVGIGQISSEVPQNLSASRPQDRQFILSSKKLLLSDSGFYLCAWSETGGHEQYFGPGTRLTVT.

Only one count was recorded for this clone. The gene calls are TRBV29-1 and TRBJ2-4, with 7 bases lining up with TRBD1. CDR1 and CDR2 (germline): SQVTM, ANQGSEA. The CDR3 spans 14 residues. J was trimmed by 4 bases and V by 4 bases; bases with no gene match: 7. CDR3 nucleotides: TGCAGCGTTGGGGTTACAGGGGCAAAAAACATTCAGTACTTC. Translating gives CSVGVTGAKNIQYF.

V usage is TRBV28 and J usage is TRBJ2-7; TRBD1 might be the D (6 bases). This CDR3 has 15 residues. Germline values: CDR1 MDHEN, CDR2 SYDVKM. Trimming shortened V by 7 bases and J by 1 base, and 17 bases separated the two germline ends. CDR3 sequence: CASTLMTGKSYEQYF. The CDR3 coding sequence is TGTGCCAGCACCTTGATGACAGGAAAATCCTACGAGCAGTACTTC.

The chain joins TRBV7-6 to TRBJ1-3, with D possibly TRBD1 on 6 matching bases. Germline-derived CDR1 and CDR2 are SGHVS and FNYEAQ. There are 15 residues in the CDR3. Trimming stripped 4 bases from V and 0 bases from J, with 10 bases between. DNA of the CDR3: TGTGCCAGCAGCTCCCGGACAGTCTCTGGAAACACCATATATTTT. This translates into CASSSRTVSGNTIYF.

This clone appeared once. The chain has TRBV5-4 and TRBJ1-2; 10 nucleotides line up with TRBD1. Germline-derived CDR1 and CDR2 are SGHNT and YYREEE (reference sequence). The CDR3 is made up of 17 amino acids. The junction had 9 bases not matched to a gene; V was cut back by 3 bases and J by 1 base. In DNA, the CDR3 is TGTGCCAGCAGCTCCCGGGACAGGGGTAATGTTAACTATGGCTACACCTTC. Translation gives CASSSRDRGNVNYGYTF.

This clone has only one observation. The rearrangement uses TRBV7-6 and TRBJ2-1; 10 nucleotides line up with TRBD2. V lost 2 bases and J lost 0; bases outside the gene matches: 4. The germline V gene has CDR1 SGHVS and CDR2 FNYEAQ. The CDR3 consists of 17 residues. CDR3 bases: TGTGCCAGCAGCTTATCGAGCGGGGGGGCCTCCTACAATGAGCAGTTCTTC. This sequence encodes CASSLSSGGASYNEQFF.

This clone has only one observation. This sequence joins TRBV19 and TRBJ1-5; D possibly corresponds to TRBD1 (5 bases). Germline CDR1 LNHDA, CDR2 SQIVND (reference sequence). CDR3 length: 14 amino acids. The V gene lost 5 bases and the J gene lost 0 bases, with 8 bases spanning the gap. CDR3 nucleotide sequence: TGTGCCAGTAGTCTCGGACATAGCAATCAGCCCCAGCATTTT. Its protein is CASSLGHSNQPQHF.

The rearrangement links TRBV19 to TRBJ2-7, with a tentative D call TRBD2 (5 bases). With 5 bases removed from V and 2 bases from J, the gap between germline ends came to 13 bases. Looked up from germline, CDR1 is LNHDA and CDR2 is SQIVND (reference sequence). CDR3 length: 14 residues. The CDR3 DNA reads TGTGCCAGTAGTCCGAGGACTGCGCCCTACGAGCAGTACTTC. It is translated as CASSPRTAPYEQYF. Based on the CDR3 plus reference TRBV19 and TRBJ2-7, the full variable domain is DGGITQSPKYLFRKEGQNVTLSCEQNLNHDAMYWYRQDPGQGLRLIYYSQIVNDFQKGDIAEGYSVSREKKESFPLTVTSAQKNPTAFYLCASSPRTAPYEQYFGPGTRLTVT.

The gene calls are TRBV9 and TRBJ2-5, with a possible D match to TRBD2 (6 bases). The CDR3 sequence is 14 residues long. The V and J ends lost 0 bases and 4 bases respectively, with 10 bases between them. CDR1 is SGDLS and CDR2 is YYNGEE in the germline V gene. The CDR3 loop reads CASSVDRGLETQYF. CDR3 nucleotide sequence: TGTGCCAGCAGCGTAGATAGGGGACTAGAGACCCAGTACTTC.

The chain is built from TRBV2 and TRBJ1-2; no reliable D call. The CDR3 totals 12 residues. Germline lookup yields CDR1 SNHLY and CDR2 FYNNEI. V was clipped by 4 bases and J by 5 bases, with 8 bases between them. As DNA, the CDR3 is TGTGCCAGCAGTGGAGCAGAGTATGGCTACACCTTC. This codes for CASSGAEYGYTF.

The sample holds one count of this clone. The chain couples TRBV6-2 or TRBV6-3 to TRBJ2-7; weak D call: TRBD1 (6 bases). The CDR3 has 12 amino acids. CDR1 MNHEY and CDR2 SVGEGT come from the germline V gene. The ends were cut back, 5 bases at V and 4 bases at J, with 9 bases in the middle. CDR3 coding DNA: TGTGCCAGCAGTCCAAGGGGGTACGAGCAGTACTTC. It is translated as CASSPRGYEQYF.

The chain uses TRBV4-2 and TRBJ2-1; a weak D match, TRBD2 (6 bases). Trimming stripped 2 bases from V and 5 bases from J, with 19 bases between. CDR3 size: 17 residues. In germline, CDR1 is LGHNA, CDR2 YNFKEQ. CDR3 sequence: CASSQSGGAAFHNEQFF. CDR3 nucleotide sequence: TGTGCCAGCAGCCAATCCGGGGGTGCGGCTTTTCACAATGAGCAGTTCTTC.

The J gene is TRBJ1-2, the V gene TRBV2; D is perhaps TRBD1 (6 bases). This CDR3 has 12 amino acids. V lost 6 bases and J lost 4, with 9 bases in between. Germline V gene sequence: CDR1 SNHLY, CDR2 FYNNEI. The CDR3 nucleotides are TGTGCCAGCAGAGGACAGTTCTATGGCTACACCTTC. This codes for CASRGQFYGYTF.

The chain couples TRBV28 to TRBJ1-1; D may be TRBD1 (5 bases). Deletions cut 2 bases from V and 0 bases from J, with 10 bases between. The CDR3 runs 15 residues. Germline V gene lookup returns CDR1 MDHEN and CDR2 SYDVKM. This chain's CDR3 is CASSLRQHMNTEAFF. CDR3 bases: TGTGCCAGCAGTTTAAGACAGCACATGAACACTGAAGCTTTCTTT.

For the CDR3, the DNA is TGCGCCAGCAGCCAAGATAAGGGGAGACAGGGCCCTGGGGCCAACGTCCTGACTTTC. Translating it yields CASSQDKGRQGPGANVLTF. This chain joins TRBV4-3 and TRBJ2-6, with 7 bases lining up with TRBD1. Trimming removed 0 bases from V and 2 bases from J; junction bases left unmatched: 10. This CDR3 has 19 residues. The germline CDR1 and CDR2 sequences are LGHNA and YSLEER.

This chain connects TRBV7-6 to TRBJ2-3, with D hard to call. V dropped 1 base and J dropped 4 bases, with 12 bases sitting between them. The CDR3 contains 15 residues. Germline V CDR1 and CDR2: SGHVS, FNYEAQ. The CDR3 reads CASSLVEEFPDTQYF. In nucleotides, the CDR3 is TGTGCCAGCAGCTTAGTTGAGGAGTTCCCAGATACGCAGTATTTT.